The sequence of this T cell receptor beta chain was determined in a study of blood T cell repertoires in COVID-19. Whole-study context: Both acute and convalescent COVID-19 samples were obtained from the United States, Italy and Spain. From T cells, B-cell-depleted T cells, or PBMCs came the material, which was cDNA or gDNA.

The CDR3 has 15 amino acids. Trimming shortened V by 1 base and J by 6 bases, and 14 bases separated the two germline ends. From germline, CDR1 is SGHTA and CDR2 FQGNSA. The repertoire was sequenced with immunoSEQ multiplex PCR; TCRdb's copy has only in-frame clones and lacks some. Here the sample spans approximately 52,000 clones, more than 85% being singletons. The receptor comes from a man aged 45 to 65 with active COVID-19. The sequenced sample consisted of peripheral blood. The J gene is TRBJ2-3, the V gene TRBV7-2; no firm D call. This CDR3 is CASSLVAPRTDTQYF. DNA for the CDR3: TGTGCCAGCAGCTTAGTCGCACCCAGAACGGATACGCAGTATTTT.